One and the same sample provided the 12 T cell receptor beta chains below, sequenced in a study of blood T cell repertoires in COVID-19. The assay was immunoSEQ multiplex PCR, and TCRdb's table has in-frame clones only and misses some. The profile covers about 200,000 clones, with more than 75% appearing a single time and 7.4% taken by the ten largest. The source material was PBMCs or T cells enriched from blood (not recorded which). The receptor source for this set is a woman in her forties with acute COVID-19.

The gene calls are TRBV3-1 (or the pseudogene TRBV3-2) and TRBJ2-6, with a weak D call TRBD2 (5 bases). Germline CDR1 LGHDT, CDR2 YNNKEL (reference sequence). This CDR3 has 17 residues. The V end was cut by 1 base, the J end by 4 bases, with 14 bases between. CDR3 in DNA: TGTGCCAGCAGCCAAGCCGCGGGCCAAATGGGGGCCAACGTCCTGACTTTC. Its translation: CASSQAAGQMGANVLTF.

The chain combines TRBV2 with TRBJ1-2; maybe TRBD1 (6 bases). Germline-derived CDR1 and CDR2 are SNHLY and FYNNEI. The CDR3 is 11 residues long. The V end was cut by 6 bases, the J end by 6 bases, with 8 bases between. CDR3 bases: TGTGCCAGCAGAGGGGGTAATGGCTACACCTTC. It codes for CASRGGNGYTF.

This chain connects TRBV19 to TRBJ1-2; the D gene is possibly TRBD1 (5 bases). This CDR3 has 16 amino acids. Germline lookup yields CDR1 LNHDA and CDR2 SQIVND (reference sequence). The germline V and J ends were trimmed by 4 bases and 8 bases, with 23 bases remaining between them. The CDR3 coding sequence is TGTGCCAGTAGTAGTTCGGGAGACAGACCATTTATGGGCTACACCTTC. Protein product: CASSSSGDRPFMGYTF.

The chain links TRBV5-1 to TRBJ1-1; 11 nucleotides align to TRBD1. Looked up from germline, CDR1 is SGHRS and CDR2 is YFSETQ. The V gene end was trimmed by 3 bases and the J gene end by 5 bases; junction bases not matched to a gene: 9. CDR3 length equals 16 residues. The CDR3 spells CASSWGTGGMVTEAFF. In nucleotides, the CDR3 is TGCGCCAGCAGCTGGGGGACAGGGGGAATGGTTACTGAAGCTTTCTTT.

The chain has TRBV7-3 and TRBJ2-2, with TRBD1 as a possible D gene (6 bases). This CDR3 is 15 amino acids long. Trimming cost V 1 base and J 4 bases, with 10 bases left between them. CDR1 and CDR2 (germline): SGHTA, FQGTGA. CDR3 residues: CASSLMGHSTGELFF. The CDR3 coding sequence is TGTGCCAGCAGCTTAATGGGACACTCCACCGGGGAGCTGTTTTTT.

The chain links TRBV21-1 to TRBJ1-4; TRBD1, the table's D call, lacks a check against the DNA. TRBV21-1 represents a pseudogene. There are 18 residues in the CDR3. The CDR3 bases are TGTGCCAGCAGCAAAGGGCCCCGGACAGGGGGCTCATTTGAAAAACTGTTTTTT. It codes for CASSKGPRTGGSFEKLFF.

This clone was seen only a few times. V and J are TRBV7-9 and TRBJ1-4, with D perhaps TRBD1 (6 bases). The germline V gene encodes CDR1 SEHNR and CDR2 FQNEAQ (reference sequence). CDR3 length equals 14 residues. V was pared by 6 bases and J by 5 bases, with 13 bases between. CDR3 coding DNA: TGTGCCAGCAGGCGTACAGGGCTCAATGAAAAACTGTTTTTT. It is translated as CASRRTGLNEKLFF.

Many counts were recorded for this clone. V and J are TRBV2 and TRBJ1-1; a weak D match, TRBD1 (6 bases). This CDR3 has 14 residues. The germline V gene encodes CDR1 SNHLY and CDR2 FYNNEI. Deletions cut 3 bases from V and 8 bases from J, with 16 bases between. CDR3 amino acids: CASSEQGPTPEAFF. The CDR3 nucleotides are TGTGCCAGCAGTGAGCAGGGGCCGACGCCGGAAGCTTTCTTT.

This clone was recorded a few times. The chain is built from TRBV6-2 or TRBV6-3 and TRBJ1-5; 7 nucleotides align to TRBD1. Germline V gives CDR1 MNHEY, CDR2 SVGEGT. The V and J ends lost 4 bases and 7 bases, in that order; junction bases with no gene match: 7. The CDR3 length is 14 residues. CDR3 residues: CASSSDRVRQPQHF. CDR3 DNA sequence: TGTGCCAGCAGTTCCGACAGGGTGAGACAGCCCCAGCATTTT.

There are a few counts of this clone. The genes are TRBV6-4 and TRBJ2-2; D is uncertain. Looked up from germline, CDR1 is MRHNA and CDR2 is SNTAGT. This CDR3 region has 13 residues. V lost 3 bases, J lost 4 bases, and 6 bases lay in between. CDR3 bases: TGTGCCAGCAGTGAATATAGCACCGGGGAGCTGTTTTTT. The encoded protein is CASSEYSTGELFF.

The chain uses TRBV5-8 and TRBJ1-5, with D possibly being TRBD1 (5 bases). The germline gives CDR1 SGHTS, CDR2 YDEGEE. Trimming pared 0 bases from V and 7 bases from J, leaving 11 bases between. There are 14 residues in the CDR3. CDR3 sequence reads: CASSLVGGGQPQHF. In DNA form, the CDR3 reads TGTGCCAGCAGCTTGGTGGGGGGAGGGCAGCCCCAGCATTTT.

This clone was counted only a few times. The V call is TRBV5-1, the J call TRBJ2-2, with D tentatively TRBD1 (8 bases). CDR1 is SGHRS and CDR2 is YFSETQ in the germline V gene. The CDR3 is 17 residues long. The V end was cut by 1 base, the J end by 0 bases, with 13 bases between. CDR3 in DNA: TGCGCCAGCAGCTTGAATACAGGGGGGGCGAACACCGGGGAGCTGTTTTTT. Translation: CASSLNTGGANTGELFF.